These 3 T cell receptor beta chains share one sample of origin, sequenced in a study of T cells after posttransplantation cyclophosphamide. Profiling relied on immunoSEQ multiplex PCR, and the TCRdb table lists in-frame clones only, not all of them. The sample yields nearly 25,000 clones, without any singletons. Material: PBMCs. The receptors derive from a woman aged 50 to 65 in good health, CMV-negative, and a related stem cell transplant donor.

This clone has a count of ten or more. The J gene is TRBJ1-2, the V gene TRBV7-2; D ambiguous. In germline, CDR1 is SGHTA, CDR2 FQGNSA. CDR3 length: 14 amino acids. Trimming took 5 bases from V and 7 from J, leaving 17 bases between them. In DNA form, the CDR3 reads TGTGCCAGCAGCCCGGGGAGGGCCAATGGTGGCTACACCTTC. Translation gives CASSPGRANGGYTF.

At least ten counts were recorded for this clone. The rearrangement uses TRBV19 and TRBJ1-5, with TRBD1 matching over 11 bases. Trimming at V came to 0 bases and at J to 6 bases, leaving 4 bases not matched to a gene. The CDR3 consists of 16 residues. Germline V lookup: CDR1 LNHDA, CDR2 SQIVND (reference sequence). CDR3 region: CASSIDTGTGGQPQHF. The CDR3 coding sequence is TGTGCCAGTAGTATAGACACCGGGACAGGGGGTCAGCCCCAGCATTTT.

This clone has ten or more counts. The rearrangement joins TRBV4-1 to TRBJ2-5; 11 nucleotides line up with TRBD2. The CDR3 loop spans 18 amino acids. V was clipped by 3 bases and J by 1 base; unmatched bases: 10. Germline CDR1 reads MGHRA; CDR2 reads YSYEKL. The CDR3 loop is CASSQGPTSGVGQETQYF. CDR3 coding DNA: TGCGCCAGCAGCCAGGGACCGACTAGCGGGGTTGGCCAAGAGACCCAGTACTTC.